These T cell receptor beta chains were read from a single sample in a study of cytomegalovirus exposure and HLA in healthy donors. The protocol was immunoSEQ multiplex PCR, while the TCRdb copy is restricted to in-frame clones and leaves out a portion. The table includes about 160,000 clones, nearly 90% detected once. Sequenced material: PBMCs. The receptor set was obtained from a man younger than 35 in good health and CMV-seropositive. The CDR3 runs from the conserved cysteine through the conserved F or W. A D gene is named only where the DNA matches it firmly. For some rows the clone size is stated as once, few or many, or as a class when expanded; others skip it.

size,V,D,J,DNA,CDR3
NA,TRBV4-1,NA,TRBJ1-5,TGCGCCAGCAGCCAAGAATCGGGGGATCAGCCCCAGCATTTT,CASSQESGDQPQHF
few,TRBV4-1,NA,TRBJ2-1,TGCGCCAGCAGCCAAGTGAAGAGGAGCCGTCTGGAGGATGAGCAGTTCTTC,CASSQVKRSRLEDEQFF
NA,TRBV7-3,TRBD2,TRBJ2-5,TGTGCCAGCAGCTTTAGCGGGAGCTTATCAGAGACCCAGTACTTC,CASSFSGSLSETQYF
NA,TRBV4-2,TRBD1,TRBJ1-1,TGTGCCAGTGGGACAGTTAACACTGAAGCTTTCTTT,CASGTVNTEAFF
NA,TRBV2,NA,TRBJ2-1,TGTGCCAGCACCTTGGACAGCTTCGGATACAATGAGCAGTTCTTC,CASTLDSFGYNEQFF
NA,TRBV28,NA,TRBJ1-4,TGTGCCAGCACCCAGTGGGGGGGGTTGGGTAATGAAAAACTGTTTTTT,CASTQWGGLGNEKLFF
NA,TRBV7-2,NA,TRBJ2-1,TGTGCCAGCAGCTTAGGCCAGAATGAGCAGTTCTTC,CASSLGQNEQFF
NA,TRBV4-1,NA,TRBJ1-2,TGCGCCAGCAGCCAAGTAGTAGGGGACTATGGCTACACCTTC,CASSQVVGDYGYTF
few,TRBV7-8,NA,TRBJ2-1,TGTGCCAGCAGCTTAGCGAGGGTCTACAATGAGCAGTTCTTC,CASSLARVYNEQFF
NA,TRBV6-4,TRBD2,TRBJ2-1,TGTGCCAGCAGTGACGAATTCGGGAGGATCAATGAGCAGTTCTTC,CASSDEFGRINEQFF
NA,TRBV14,NA,TRBJ2-7,TGTGCCAGCAGCCACGACAGATTAGGCCCCCACTACGAGCAGTACTTC,CASSHDRLGPHYEQYF
NA,TRBV5-1,TRBD2,TRBJ2-1,TGCGCCAGCAGGGGCGGGAGGGGGTACAATGAGCAGTTCTTC,CASRGGRGYNEQFF
NA,TRBV9,NA,TRBJ2-7,TGTGCCAGCAGCGTAGGGGGCAGCACCTCCTACGAGCAGTACTTC,CASSVGGSTSYEQYF
NA,TRBV27,NA,TRBJ1-1,TGTGCCAGCAGTTCCTCTTCCGGGACAAACACTGAAGCTTTCTTT,CASSSSSGTNTEAFF
NA,TRBV9,NA,TRBJ2-1,TGTGCCAGCAGCGAGAGAGGGGGAGCCTCCTACAATGAGCAGTTCTTC,CASSERGGASYNEQFF
NA,TRBV18,TRBD2,TRBJ2-1,TGTGCCAGCTCACCCTTGGCCGGGACTAGCGGCAACAATGAGCAGTTCTTC,CASSPLAGTSGNNEQFF
NA,TRBV4-1,TRBD2,TRBJ2-1,TGCGCCAGCAGCCAAGGTGACGCGGGAGCATATGGGCAGTTCTTC,CASSQGDAGAYGQFF
NA,TRBV7-9,NA,TRBJ2-7,TGTGCCACTACTCCCCTGAGTTCCTACGAGCAGTACTTC,CATTPLSSYEQYF
NA,TRBV11-3,TRBD1,TRBJ2-5,TGTGCCAGCAGCGAAGGAACAGGGGCCGGCCAAGAGACCCAGTACTTC,CASSEGTGAGQETQYF
NA,TRBV5-6,NA,TRBJ1-1,TGTGCCAGCAGCTTGTTGTCGAGAGCTGAAGCTTTCTTT,CASSLLSRAEAFF
NA,TRBV28,NA,TRBJ1-5,TGTGCCAGCAGTTTTCGAGGGGGTGACAATCAGCCCCAGCATTTT,CASSFRGGDNQPQHF
NA,TRBV19,NA,TRBJ2-7,TGTGCCAGTAGCATTCTCCCCAGCTCCTACGAGCAGTACTTC,CASSILPSSYEQYF
NA,TRBV28,TRBD2,TRBJ2-5,TGTGCCAGCAGTTTGGGCTCAACCGGGACTAGAAGTCAAGAGACCCAGTACTTC,CASSLGSTGTRSQETQYF
NA,TRBV28,NA,TRBJ1-2,TGTGCCAGCAGTTTACCCATCCCCAGGGCGCATGGCTACACCTTC,CASSLPIPRAHGYTF
once,TRBV18,TRBD1,TRBJ1-4,TGTGCCAGCCGGGACCAGGGGGCGGTAGAAAAACTGTTTTTT,CASRDQGAVEKLFF
NA,TRBV6-1,NA,TRBJ2-3,TGTGCCGCCGCGTACCGTCAAGATACGCAGTATTTT,CAAAYRQDTQYF
NA,TRBV4-2,NA,TRBJ1-3,TGTGCCAGCAGCCAAGGACCAGGACTGATCTCTGGAAACACCATATATTTT,CASSQGPGLISGNTIYF
NA,TRBV4-1,TRBD1,TRBJ2-7,TGCGCCAGCAGCCAAGCTCTTCCGGGACAGGGCTCCTACGAGCAGTACTTC,CASSQALPGQGSYEQYF
NA,TRBV7-9,NA,TRBJ2-3,TGTGCCAGCAGCTTATATATAGTGGGCCCCACAGATACGCAGTATTTT,CASSLYIVGPTDTQYF
NA,TRBV19,TRBD2,TRBJ2-1,TGTGCCAGTGGGACTAGCGGGACCCTCTCCTACAATGAGCAGTTCTTC,CASGTSGTLSYNEQFF
NA,TRBV30,TRBD1,TRBJ1-2,TGTGCCTGGAGTACAGGACAGGGTTATGGCTACACCTTC,CAWSTGQGYGYTF
NA,TRBV19,TRBD2,TRBJ2-7,TGTGCCAGTACTGATAGCGGGAGTATGGAGCAGTACTTC,CASTDSGSMEQYF
NA,TRBV5-6,NA,TRBJ1-2,TGTGCCAGCAGCTTGGGACTGGACTCAGCTAACTATGGCTACACCTTC,CASSLGLDSANYGYTF
NA,TRBV7-9,NA,TRBJ2-2,TGTGCCAGCAGCCTTCTTACTAGCTTCAGCGGGGAGCTGTTTTTT,CASSLLTSFSGELFF
NA,TRBV14,NA,TRBJ2-7,TGTGCCAGCAGCCAAGTAAACAGGGACGAGCAGTACTTC,CASSQVNRDEQYF